This is a list of T cell receptor beta chains from one sample in a study of CD8+ T cells in alopecia areata. Method: immunoSEQ multiplex PCR; TCRdb's copy keeps in-frame clones and lacks some. The sample shows around 120,000 clones, around two fifths of them seen only once. Sequenced material: CD4+ T cells sorted from blood. The receptors derive from a human donor with alopecia areata. CDR3s include the opening cysteine and the closing phenylalanine or tryptophan. A D gene is named only where the DNA matches it firmly. Only some rows state a clone size, as once, few, many or a class for expanded clones.

d_call	clone_size	v_call	j_call	cdr3_aa	cdr3_nt
TRBD2	.	TRBV2	TRBJ2-7	CASRGLAGASYEQYF	TGTGCCAGCAGGGGACTAGCGGGGGCGTCCTACGAGCAGTACTTC
TRBD2	.	TRBV5-1	TRBJ2-5	CASIGAGTSGSETQYF	TGCGCCAGCATCGGGGCCGGGACTAGCGGGAGTGAGACCCAGTACTTC
.	.	TRBV2	TRBJ2-5	CASSGLRETQYF	TGTGCCAGCAGTGGTCTAAGGGAGACCCAGTACTTC
.	once	TRBV29-1	TRBJ1-1	CSVVYGEAFF	TGCAGCGTTGTATACGGTGAAGCTTTCTTT
TRBD2	.	TRBV5-1	TRBJ2-2	CASRPDGLGPTGELFF	TGCGCCAGCAGGCCGGATGGACTAGGTCCCACCGGGGAGCTGTTTTTT
.	once	TRBV5-1	TRBJ2-6	CASSLGGPGANVLTF	TGCGCCAGCAGCTTGGGGGGACCTGGGGCCAACGTCCTGACTTTC
TRBD2	.	TRBV6-5	TRBJ2-7	CASSYSSSGLTYEQYF	TGTGCCAGCAGTTACTCATCTAGCGGCCTAACCTACGAGCAGTACTTC
TRBD2	.	TRBV11-2	TRBJ2-3	CASSSGLAGGTDTQYF	TGTGCCAGCAGTTCGGGACTAGCGGGGGGCACAGATACGCAGTATTTT
.	.	TRBV23-1	TRBJ2-1	CAGSPNRDRSYNEQFF	TGCGCCGGCAGCCCAAACCGGGACCGCTCCTACAATGAGCAGTTCTTC
.	.	TRBV28	TRBJ2-5	CASRGETQYF	TGTGCCAGCAGGGGAGAGACCCAGTACTTC
.	.	TRBV5-1	TRBJ2-7	CASTQEASYEQYF	TGCGCCAGCACCCAAGAGGCCTCCTACGAGCAGTACTTC
.	.	TRBV29-1	TRBJ1-2	CSVGDRSYGYTF	TGCAGCGTGGGAGACAGGAGCTATGGCTACACCTTC
TRBD2	few	TRBV29-1	TRBJ2-5	CSVEPGGPETQYF	TGCAGCGTTGAACCGGGAGGGCCAGAGACCCAGTACTTC
.	.	TRBV29-1	TRBJ1-2	CSVRVAGDGYTF	TGCAGCGTAAGGGTGGCAGGGGATGGCTACACCTTC
TRBD1	.	TRBV2	TRBJ1-5	CASSLQGAGQPQHF	TGTGCCAGCAGTTTACAGGGGGCAGGGCAGCCCCAGCATTTT
.	.	TRBV2	TRBJ2-3	CASRAGLTDTQCF	TGTGCCAGCAGGGCGGGACTCACAGATACGCAGTGTTTT
TRBD1	.	TRBV29-1	TRBJ1-4	CSGRQGTDEKLFF	TGCAGCGGGAGACAGGGGACGGATGAAAAACTGTTTTTT
.	few	TRBV28	TRBJ2-5	CASSSPDRQETQYF	TGTGCCAGCAGTTCACCGGACAGACAAGAGACCCAGTACTTC
TRBD2	few	TRBV6-5	TRBJ2-2	CASIGLAGGELFF	TGTGCCAGCATCGGACTAGCGGGCGGGGAGCTGTTTTTT
TRBD1	.	TRBV7-2	TRBJ2-4	CASSSTGVMGSQYF	TGTGCCAGCAGCTCCACAGGGGTCATGGGGTCTCAGTACTTC
TRBD1	.	TRBV29-1	TRBJ2-7	CSVGPRTGAYEQYF	TGCAGCGTCGGGCCCCGGACAGGGGCCTACGAGCAGTACTTC
.	.	TRBV4-1	TRBJ1-5	CASSQGTDQPQHF	TGCGCCAGCAGCCAAGGGACGGATCAGCCCCAGCATTTT
.	.	TRBV7-8	TRBJ2-1	CASSLFGQGIGNEQFF	TGTGCCAGCAGCTTATTCGGGCAGGGCATCGGCAATGAGCAGTTCTTC
.	few	TRBV29-1	TRBJ1-1	CSVEGLTGTEAFF	TGCAGCGTTGAAGGCCTCACGGGGACTGAAGCTTTCTTT
.	few	TRBV6-5	TRBJ2-5	CASSNTPGTSYF	TGTGCCAGCAGTAACACACCCGGGACATCGTACTTC
.	.	TRBV7-9	TRBJ2-7	CASSFPRASYEQYF	TGTGCCAGCAGCTTTCCCAGGGCCTCCTACGAGCAGTACTTC
.	.	TRBV30	TRBJ1-5	CAWSVAGSSNQPQHF	TGTGCCTGGAGTGTGGCAGGTAGTAGCAATCAGCCCCAGCATTTT
TRBD1	few	TRBV19	TRBJ2-6	CASSRGQSLTFSGANVLTF	TGTGCCAGTAGTAGGGGACAGTCCCTTACCTTCTCTGGGGCCAACGTCCTGACTTTC
TRBD1	.	TRBV28	TRBJ1-2	CASSSGQFYGYTF	TGTGCCAGCAGTTCGGGACAGTTCTATGGCTACACCTTC
.	.	TRBV5-1	TRBJ2-5	CASSLVQAQETQYF	TGCGCCAGCAGCTTGGTCCAGGCCCAAGAGACCCAGTACTTC
.	.	TRBV5-1	TRBJ1-1	CASSLAGQRATEAFF	TGCGCCAGCAGCTTGGCCGGGCAGAGAGCCACTGAAGCTTTCTTT
TRBD2	.	TRBV18	TRBJ2-1	CASSLTSGVHNEQFF	TGTGCCAGCTCACTAACTAGCGGGGTTCACAATGAGCAGTTCTTC
.	.	TRBV23-1	TRBJ1-2	CASSRIQGLECYGYTF	TGCGCCAGCAGTCGGATTCAGGGTTTGGAATGCTATGGCTACACCTTC
.	few	TRBV4-2	TRBJ2-3	CASSRGDTQYF	TGTGCCAGCAGCCGCGGGGATACGCAGTATTTT
.	few	TRBV7-2	TRBJ2-7	CASSFQQSSYEQYF	TGTGCCAGCAGCTTCCAACAGAGCTCCTACGAGCAGTACTTC
.	.	TRBV18	TRBJ1-1	CASSPADSMNTEAFF	TGTGCCAGCTCACCTGCCGACAGCATGAACACTGAAGCTTTCTTT
.	.	TRBV27	TRBJ2-3	CASTHYLAPDTQYF	TGTGCCAGCACCCATTACTTAGCGCCAGATACGCAGTATTTT
TRBD1	.	TRBV7-2	TRBJ1-4	CASTQDRSNEKLFF	TGTGCCAGCACCCAGGACAGGTCCAATGAAAAACTGTTTTTT
.	few	TRBV29-1	TRBJ2-6	CSVAGFAGANVLTF	TGCAGCGTTGCAGGGTTCGCTGGGGCCAACGTCCTGACTTTC
TRBD1	.	TRBV29-1	TRBJ2-7	CSALGTQGSYEQYF	TGCAGTGCCCTCGGTACACAGGGGAGCTACGAGCAGTACTTC
.	.	TRBV29-1	TRBJ1-2	CSVALTGNYGYTF	TGCAGCGTTGCGTTGACAGGAAACTATGGCTACACCTTC
.	few	TRBV29-1	TRBJ1-2	CSVEDTAMVYTF	TGCAGCGTTGAAGACACGGCAATGGTCTACACCTTC
.	few	TRBV4-2	TRBJ1-1	CASSQDQGGGRSEAFF	TGTGCCAGCAGCCAAGATCAGGGTGGGGGGCGGTCTGAAGCTTTCTTT
TRBD1	few	TRBV4-1	TRBJ2-3	CASSHTGGPSTDTQYF	TGCGCCAGCAGCCACACAGGGGGCCCGAGCACAGATACGCAGTATTTT
.	.	TRBV6-6	TRBJ2-7	CASSYSSGLYEQYF	TGTGCCAGCAGTTACTCGAGCGGACTTTACGAGCAGTACTTC
.	.	TRBV5-1	TRBJ2-3	CASSLDKNTDTQYF	TGCGCCAGCAGCTTGGACAAAAACACAGATACGCAGTATTTT
.	few	TRBV7-2	TRBJ2-7	CASSSPRDLYEQYF	TGTGCCAGCAGCTCGCCTCGGGATTTGTACGAGCAGTACTTC
TRBD2	few	TRBV2	TRBJ2-1	CASSDGLGYNEQFF	TGTGCCAGCAGTGACGGACTAGGTTACAATGAGCAGTTCTTC
.	.	TRBV9	TRBJ1-1	CASSDRWNTEAFF	TGTGCCAGCAGTGACAGGTGGAACACTGAAGCTTTCTTT
.	once	TRBV9	TRBJ2-3	CASSHREDTQYF	TGTGCCAGCAGCCATAGGGAGGATACGCAGTATTTT
TRBD1	.	TRBV29-1	TRBJ1-6	CSAQEGARNSPLHF	TGCAGCGCCCAGGAGGGGGCTCGGAATTCACCCCTCCACTTT
.	.	TRBV7-2	TRBJ2-7	CASSLGGVEEQYF	TGTGCCAGCAGCTTAGGAGGGGTAGAAGAGCAGTACTTC
.	.	TRBV4-3	TRBJ1-2	CASSRGSDFYGYTF	TGCGCCAGCAGCCGAGGATCGGACTTCTATGGCTACACCTTC
.	few	TRBV28	TRBJ2-1	CASSFYQGRNEQFF	TGTGCCAGCAGTTTCTACCAGGGACGCAATGAGCAGTTCTTC
.	.	TRBV11-2	TRBJ2-3	CASSLDQDTQYF	TGTGCCAGCAGCTTAGACCAGGATACGCAGTATTTT